The present T cell receptor (beta chain) was sequenced within a study of cytomegalovirus exposure and HLA in healthy donors. CDR3 size: 14 residues. The ends were cut back, 1 base at V and 5 bases at J, with 10 bases in the middle. CDR1 is SEHNR, CDR2 FQNEAQ, per germline (reference sequence). PCR primers comprised 60 Vbeta and 13 Jbeta primers. Profiling relied on immunoSEQ multiplex PCR, and the TCRdb table lists in-frame clones only, not all of them. The repertoire holds about 150,000 clones, with approximately 87% as singletons. Study outcomes and limitations: Among the CMV-associated chains, a few were confirmed in vitro as specific for CMV antigens. TCR beta chains numbering some 160 were designated cytomegalovirus-associated. About 90% or about 30% of the time was how often most TCR beta V segments were productive, according to an earlier analysis. Across all donors, roughly uniform sequencing depth was an assumption of the presence/absence analyses.

Of note for this clone: Its specificity is not known.

The material sequenced was PBMCs. This sequence originates from a woman aged 25 to 39 in good health and CMV-seronegative. The chain employs TRBV7-9 and TRBJ2-3; D is undetermined. The DNA of the CDR3 is TGTGCCAGCAGCTTAGACTTGATAGTAGATACGCAGTATTTT. This encodes CASSLDLIVDTQYF.